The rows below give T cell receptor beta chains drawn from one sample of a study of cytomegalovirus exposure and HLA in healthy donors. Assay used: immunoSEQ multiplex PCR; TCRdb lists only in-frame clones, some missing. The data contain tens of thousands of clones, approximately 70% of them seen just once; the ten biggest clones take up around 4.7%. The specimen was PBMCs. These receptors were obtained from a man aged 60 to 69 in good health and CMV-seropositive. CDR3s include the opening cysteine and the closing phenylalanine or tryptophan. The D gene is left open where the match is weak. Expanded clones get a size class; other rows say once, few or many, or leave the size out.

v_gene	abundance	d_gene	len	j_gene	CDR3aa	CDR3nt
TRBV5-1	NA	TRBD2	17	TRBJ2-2	CASSLTASGTNTGELFF	TGCGCCAGCAGCTTGACGGCTAGCGGGACGAACACCGGGGAGCTGTTTTTT
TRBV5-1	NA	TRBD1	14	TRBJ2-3	CASSGQGARDTQYF	TGCGCCAGCAGCGGACAGGGGGCGAGAGATACGCAGTATTTT
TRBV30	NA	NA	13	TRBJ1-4	CAWNPGRAEKLFF	TGTGCCTGGAACCCGGGCAGGGCTGAAAAACTGTTTTTT
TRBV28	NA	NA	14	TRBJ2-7	CASSFSGETYEQYF	TGTGCCAGCAGTTTCAGCGGTGAGACCTACGAGCAGTACTTC
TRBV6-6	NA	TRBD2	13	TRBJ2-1	CASVLAGGVEQFF	TGTGCCAGTGTACTAGCGGGGGGGGTCGAGCAGTTCTTC
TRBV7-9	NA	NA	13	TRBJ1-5	CASSLQGDQPQHF	TGTGCCAGCAGCTTACAGGGTGACCAGCCCCAGCATTTT
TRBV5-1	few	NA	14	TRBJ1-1	CASSSMNMNTEAFF	TGCGCCAGCAGCTCGATGAACATGAACACTGAAGCTTTCTTT
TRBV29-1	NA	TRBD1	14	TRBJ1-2	CSVEEGQGEGGYTF	TGCAGCGTTGAGGAAGGACAGGGGGAAGGAGGCTACACCTTC
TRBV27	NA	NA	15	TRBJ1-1	CASSPKVNSRTEAFF	TGTGCCAGCAGTCCTAAAGTTAATTCGAGGACTGAAGCTTTCTTT
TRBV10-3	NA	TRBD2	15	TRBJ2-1	CAISEGRERYNEQFF	TGTGCCATCAGTGAAGGGAGGGAGCGCTACAATGAGCAGTTCTTC
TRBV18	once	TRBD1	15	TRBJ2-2	CASSPPGQGTGELFF	TGTGCCAGCTCACCCCCGGGACAGGGGACCGGGGAGCTGTTTTTT
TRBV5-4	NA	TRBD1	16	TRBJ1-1	CASSPSTGATNTEAFF	TGTGCCAGCAGCCCTTCGACAGGGGCTACGAACACTGAAGCTTTCTTT
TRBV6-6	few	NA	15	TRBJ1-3	CASSYFGANGNTIYF	TGTGCCAGCAGTTATTTTGGCGCCAACGGGAACACCATATATTTT
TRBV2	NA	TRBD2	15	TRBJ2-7	CASSAQLAGGTEQYF	TGTGCCAGCAGTGCGCAACTAGCGGGAGGTACCGAGCAGTACTTC
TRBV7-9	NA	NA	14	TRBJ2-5	CASSLDRWQETQYF	TGTGCCAGCAGCTTAGACAGATGGCAAGAGACCCAGTACTTC
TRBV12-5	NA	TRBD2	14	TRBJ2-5	CASATSGGAETQYF	TGTGCTAGTGCCACTTCGGGGGGTGCAGAGACCCAGTACTTC
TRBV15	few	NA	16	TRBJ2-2	CATSRDRAGARGELFF	TGTGCCACCAGCAGAGATAGGGCGGGGGCCCGGGGGGAGCTGTTTTTT
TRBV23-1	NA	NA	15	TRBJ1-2	CASSPQIVGDYGYTF	TGCGCCAGCAGTCCACAAATCGTGGGCGACTATGGCTACACCTTC
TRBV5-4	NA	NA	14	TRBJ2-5	CASSLVGGTETQYF	TGTGCCAGCAGCTTGGTCGGGGGAACAGAGACCCAGTACTTC
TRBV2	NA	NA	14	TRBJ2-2	CASSQSENTGELFF	TGTGCCAGCAGTCAGTCTGAGAACACCGGGGAGCTGTTTTTT
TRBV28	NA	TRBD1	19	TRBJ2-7	CASSTYRGRVALDGYEQYF	TGTGCCAGCAGTACATACAGGGGGCGAGTCGCGCTAGACGGCTACGAGCAGTACTTC
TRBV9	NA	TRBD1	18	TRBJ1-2	CASSVGTGTGGFLVGYTF	TGTGCCAGCAGCGTAGGTACGGGGACAGGGGGATTCTTGGTTGGCTACACCTTC
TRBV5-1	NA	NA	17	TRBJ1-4	CASSLAISGALNEKLFF	TGCGCCAGCAGCTTGGCCATATCAGGGGCCCTTAATGAAAAACTGTTTTTT
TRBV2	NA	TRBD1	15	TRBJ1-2	CASSEGTGGGYGYTF	TGTGCCAGCAGTGAAGGGACAGGGGGTGGCTATGGCTACACCTTC
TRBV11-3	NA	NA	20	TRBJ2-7	CASSLAPSKYQGGKSYEQYF	TGTGCCAGCAGCTTAGCACCTTCAAAGTATCAGGGTGGTAAATCCTACGAGCAGTACTTC
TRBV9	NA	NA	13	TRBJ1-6	CASSPAGVSPLHF	TGTGCCAGCAGCCCCGCCGGGGTTTCACCCCTCCACTTT